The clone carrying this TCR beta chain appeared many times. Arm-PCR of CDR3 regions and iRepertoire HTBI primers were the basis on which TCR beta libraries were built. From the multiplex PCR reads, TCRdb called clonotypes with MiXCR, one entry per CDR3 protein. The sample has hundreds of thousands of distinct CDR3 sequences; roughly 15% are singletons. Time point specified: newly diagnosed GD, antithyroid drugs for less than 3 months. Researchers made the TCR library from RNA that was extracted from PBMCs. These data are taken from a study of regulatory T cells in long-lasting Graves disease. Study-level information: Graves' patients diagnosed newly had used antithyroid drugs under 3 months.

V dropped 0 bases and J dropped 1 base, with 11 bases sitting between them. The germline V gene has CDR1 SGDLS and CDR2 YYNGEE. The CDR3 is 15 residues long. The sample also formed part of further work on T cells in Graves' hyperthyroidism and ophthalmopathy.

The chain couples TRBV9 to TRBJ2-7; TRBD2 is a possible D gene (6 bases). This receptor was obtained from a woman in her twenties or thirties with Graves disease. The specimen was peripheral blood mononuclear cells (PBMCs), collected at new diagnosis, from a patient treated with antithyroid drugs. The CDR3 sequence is CASSVGLGGSYEQYF. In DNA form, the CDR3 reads TGTGCCAGCAGCGTAGGTTTGGGGGGTTCCTACGAGCAGTACTTC.